The 13 T cell receptor beta chains presented below share a single source sample, sequenced in a study of OX40 agonist ivuxolimab in advanced cancers. Some clones are missing from TCRdb's copy, which holds only in-frame ones; the method was immunoSEQ multiplex PCR. The table records more than 45,000 clones, about 86% of them present only once. Material: CD4+ or CD8+ T cells sorted from blood, obtained in a trial of the OX40 agonist ivuxolimab. These receptors all stem from an adult with an advanced solid tumor such as melanoma, head and neck, liver or kidney cancer.

The chain combines TRBV5-1 with TRBJ2-3; no definite D call. Germline V gives CDR1 SGHRS, CDR2 YFSETQ. V was shortened by 3 bases and J by 2 bases, with 13 bases between the two germline ends. The CDR3 consists of 15 residues. The CDR3 nucleotides read TGCGCCAGCAGCTCACACGGGTCTACCACAGATACGCAGTATTTT. As protein: CASSSHGSTTDTQYF.

This clone has only one observation. V gene TRBV2 combines with J gene TRBJ2-1; 8 bases line up with TRBD2. Trimming took 3 bases from V and 14 from J; bases not matched to a gene: 9. Per the germline V gene, CDR1 is SNHLY and CDR2 is FYNNEI. This CDR3 comprises 13 residues. The CDR3 bases are TGTGCCAGCAGTGACGTTAGCGGGACCATTAAGTTCTTC. The encoded protein is CASSDVSGTIKFF.

The chain uses TRBV6-1 and TRBJ1-5; TRBD1 aligns across 8 bases. The CDR3 loop spans 17 amino acids. The trim removed 4 bases at V and 2 bases at J, leaving 10 bases unmatched. The V gene's germline CDR1 is MNHNS and CDR2 SASEGT. The CDR3 DNA sequence: TGTGCCAGCAGTGGAAGAATGACAGGGGTCGGCAATCAGCCCCAGCATTTT. It encodes CASSGRMTGVGNQPQHF.

This chain joins TRBV5-4 and TRBJ2-7, with 8 bases matching TRBD1. CDR3 length: 16 residues. Germline trimming cut 4 bases from V and 0 bases from J; bases unmatched to any gene: 9. Per germline, CDR1 SGHNT and CDR2 YYREEE (reference sequence). The CDR3 loop is CASSDGQGLASYEQYF. CDR3 nucleotides: TGTGCCAGCAGCGACGGACAGGGTCTGGCCTCCTACGAGCAGTACTTC.

The genes are TRBV7-2 and TRBJ1-3, with D unresolved. Trimming left V 0 bases short and J 3 bases short, with 9 bases between. Germline assignment: CDR1 SGHTA and CDR2 FQGNSA. This CDR3 region has 15 residues. In DNA, the CDR3 is TGTGCCAGCAGCTTAGCTATCTTGTATGGAAACACCATATATTTT. Translated: CASSLAILYGNTIYF.

This chain connects TRBV28 to TRBJ2-7; 9 nucleotides line up with TRBD1. After removal of 10 bases from V and 0 bases from J, the junction contained 7 bases not matched to a gene. Germline V lookup: CDR1 MDHEN, CDR2 SYDVKM. This CDR3 is built from 14 residues. The CDR3 sequence: CATTQGASSYEQYF. In DNA, the CDR3 is TGTGCCACTACACAGGGGGCTAGCTCCTACGAGCAGTACTTC.

The chain carries TRBV6-6 and TRBJ2-7; the match to TRBD1 covers 9 bases. The CDR3 length is 15 residues. After removal of 6 bases from V and 1 base from J, the junction contained 7 bases not matched to a gene. Germline V gene lookup returns CDR1 MNHNY and CDR2 SVGAGI (reference sequence). For the CDR3, the DNA is TGTGCCAGCAGGAACACCGGGACAGGGTCCTACGAGCAGTACTTC. Protein sequence: CASRNTGTGSYEQYF.

The chain uses TRBV11-2 and TRBJ2-7, with TRBD1 matching over 7 bases. The CDR3 length is 15 residues. J lost 3 bases, V lost 4 bases, and 9 bases had no gene match. Looked up from germline, CDR1 is SGHAT and CDR2 is FQNNGV. This CDR3 is CASSYTTGSIYEQYF. CDR3 nucleotides: TGTGCCAGCAGCTATACGACAGGGTCGATCTACGAGCAGTACTTC.

V usage is TRBV6-1 and J usage is TRBJ2-5, with D tentatively TRBD2 (5 bases). V was trimmed by 4 bases and J by 2 bases, leaving 8 bases between them. The CDR3 loop spans 13 amino acids. Germline values: CDR1 MNHNS, CDR2 SASEGT. This CDR3 reads CASSGTGQETQYF. The CDR3 DNA follows: TGTGCCAGCAGTGGGACGGGACAAGAGACCCAGTACTTC.

This sequence joins TRBV19 and TRBJ1-1; D is undetermined. CDR3 length equals 15 residues. Per the germline V gene, CDR1 is LNHDA and CDR2 is SQIVND (reference sequence). The V end lost 5 bases, the J end lost 7 bases, and 20 bases lay between the germline ends. The CDR3 region has the DNA TGTGCCAGTAGTCCCACGGCAGGAAAGCTAGTTGAAGCTTTCTTT. This codes for CASSPTAGKLVEAFF. The variable domain in full, completed from reference TRBV19 and TRBJ1-1, reads DGGITQSPKYLFRKEGQNVTLSCEQNLNHDAMYWYRQDPGQGLRLIYYSQIVNDFQKGDIAEGYSVSREKKESFPLTVTSAQKNPTAFYLCASSPTAGKLVEAFFGQGTRLTVV.

A single count supports this clone. The genes are TRBV28 and TRBJ2-7; 7 bases agree with TRBD1. Looked up from germline, CDR1 is MDHEN and CDR2 is SYDVKM. The CDR3 consists of 13 residues. V shed 7 bases and J 3 bases; nucleotides not matched to a gene: 6. The CDR3 reads CASNEGANYEQYF. CDR3 in DNA: TGTGCCAGCAACGAGGGGGCGAACTACGAGCAGTACTTC. The full variable domain, with the rest looked up from reference TRBV28 and TRBJ2-7, is DVKVTQSSRYLVKRTGEKVFLECVQDMDHENMFWYRQDPGLGLRLIYFSYDVKMKEKGDIPEGYSVSREKKERFSLILESASTNQTSMYLCASNEGANYEQYFGPGTRLTVT.

The rearrangement joins TRBV5-8 to TRBJ1-1; TRBD1 is a possible D gene (6 bases). This CDR3 has 16 residues. Trimming pared 3 bases from V and 1 base from J, leaving 16 bases between. CDR1 and CDR2 (germline): SGHTS, YDEGEE. The DNA of the CDR3 is TGTGCCAGCAGCTCCTACACATCGACAGGGAACACTGAAGCTTTCTTT. Translating it yields CASSSYTSTGNTEAFF.

The V and J genes are TRBV19 and TRBJ1-1; D might be TRBD1 (5 bases). This CDR3 has 15 residues. CDR1 and CDR2 from the germline V gene are LNHDA and SQIVND (reference sequence). V was pared by 2 bases and J by 0 bases, with 10 bases between. The CDR3 region has the DNA TGTGCCAGTAGTATAAGGTGGACAATGAACACTGAAGCTTTCTTT. Residues: CASSIRWTMNTEAFF.